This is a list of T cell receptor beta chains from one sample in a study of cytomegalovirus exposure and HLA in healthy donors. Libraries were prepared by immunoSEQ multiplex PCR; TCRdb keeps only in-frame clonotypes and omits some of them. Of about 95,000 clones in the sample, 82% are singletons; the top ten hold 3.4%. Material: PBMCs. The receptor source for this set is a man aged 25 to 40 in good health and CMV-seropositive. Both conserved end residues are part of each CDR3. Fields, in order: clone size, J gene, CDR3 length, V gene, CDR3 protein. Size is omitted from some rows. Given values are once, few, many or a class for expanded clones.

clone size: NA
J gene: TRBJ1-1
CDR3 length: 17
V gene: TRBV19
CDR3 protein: CASSGRSSRVRNTEAFF

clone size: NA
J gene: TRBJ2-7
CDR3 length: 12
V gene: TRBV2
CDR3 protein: CATRGPSYEQYF

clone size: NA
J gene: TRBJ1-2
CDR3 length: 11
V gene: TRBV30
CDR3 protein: CAWGQGSGYTF

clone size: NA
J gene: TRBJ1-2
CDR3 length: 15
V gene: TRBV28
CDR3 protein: CASRTRPGEGYGYTF

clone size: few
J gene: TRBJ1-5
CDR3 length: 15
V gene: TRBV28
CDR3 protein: CASSPGTGGGQPQHF

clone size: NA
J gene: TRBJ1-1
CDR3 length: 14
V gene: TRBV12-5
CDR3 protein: CASGQQGGGTEAFF

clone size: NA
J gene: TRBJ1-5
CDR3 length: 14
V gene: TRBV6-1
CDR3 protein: CASVKLGGDQPQHF

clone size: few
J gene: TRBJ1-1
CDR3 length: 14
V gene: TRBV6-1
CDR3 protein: CASSKDRVITEAFF

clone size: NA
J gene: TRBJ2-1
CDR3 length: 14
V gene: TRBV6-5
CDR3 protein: CASSYSGYYNEQFF

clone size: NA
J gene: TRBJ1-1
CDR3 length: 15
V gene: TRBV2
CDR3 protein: CASSEQGASNTEAFF

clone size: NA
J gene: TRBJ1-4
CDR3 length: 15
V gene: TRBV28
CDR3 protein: CASNLWGLGDEKLFF

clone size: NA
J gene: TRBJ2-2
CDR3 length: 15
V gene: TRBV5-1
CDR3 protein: CASRSGGSDTGELFF

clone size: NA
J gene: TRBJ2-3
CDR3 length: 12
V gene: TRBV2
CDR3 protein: CASTLYADTQYF

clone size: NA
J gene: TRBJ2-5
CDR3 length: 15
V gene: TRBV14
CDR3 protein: CASSQPTGIGETQYF

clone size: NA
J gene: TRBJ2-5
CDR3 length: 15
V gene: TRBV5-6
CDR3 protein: CASSLVGRVGETQYF

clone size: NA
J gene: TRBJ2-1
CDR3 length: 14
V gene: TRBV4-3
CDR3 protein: CASSQDWRAYEQFF

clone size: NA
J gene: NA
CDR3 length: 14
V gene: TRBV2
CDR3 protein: CASMGTGTPYEQYF

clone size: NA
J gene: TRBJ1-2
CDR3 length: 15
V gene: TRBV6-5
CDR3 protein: CASSYRGRGNYGYTF

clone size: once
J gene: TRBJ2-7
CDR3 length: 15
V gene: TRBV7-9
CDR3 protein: CASSQRATGVYEQYF

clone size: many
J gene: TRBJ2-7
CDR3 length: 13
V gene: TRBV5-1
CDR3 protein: CASSLGAIWEQYF

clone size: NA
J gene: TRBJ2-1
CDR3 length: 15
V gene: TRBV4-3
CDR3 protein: CASSQDGLAGERMFF

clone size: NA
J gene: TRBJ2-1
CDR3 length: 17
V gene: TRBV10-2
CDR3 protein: CASSDGLPSGRGDEQFF

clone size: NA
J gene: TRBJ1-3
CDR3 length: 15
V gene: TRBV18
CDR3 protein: CASSPDRGSGNTIYF

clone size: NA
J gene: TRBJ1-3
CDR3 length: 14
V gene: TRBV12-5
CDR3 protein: CASGLGGLIYTIYF

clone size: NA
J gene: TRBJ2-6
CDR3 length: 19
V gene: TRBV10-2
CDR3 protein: CASSPTGTGAFLGANVLTF

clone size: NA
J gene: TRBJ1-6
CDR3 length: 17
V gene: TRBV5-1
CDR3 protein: CASSLGSQKYYNSPLHF